This entry describes one TCR beta chain. No antigen is known for it. The sample originates from a study of pediatric ulcerative colitis. Study-wide results and limits: Ulcerative colitis patients shared more blood-rectal clones than controls. A couple of patients' blood samples yielded substantially fewer templates.

V was pared by 4 bases and J by 6 bases, with 5 bases between. Germline CDR1 and CDR2: MGHRA and YSYEKL. This CDR3 contains 11 residues. TCRdb's copy holds only in-frame clones and misses some; the assay was immunoSEQ multiplex PCR. Of 45,000 to 75,000 clones in the sample, around 86% are singletons; the top ten hold over 1.3%. The J gene is TRBJ2-3, the V gene TRBV4-1, with D unclear. The sequenced sample was blood. The sequence derives from a boy between 10 and 17 years old who was a control in a study of pediatric ulcerative colitis. The CDR3 DNA is TGCGCCAGCAGCCTCCAGGATACGCAGTATTTT. It codes for CASSLQDTQYF.